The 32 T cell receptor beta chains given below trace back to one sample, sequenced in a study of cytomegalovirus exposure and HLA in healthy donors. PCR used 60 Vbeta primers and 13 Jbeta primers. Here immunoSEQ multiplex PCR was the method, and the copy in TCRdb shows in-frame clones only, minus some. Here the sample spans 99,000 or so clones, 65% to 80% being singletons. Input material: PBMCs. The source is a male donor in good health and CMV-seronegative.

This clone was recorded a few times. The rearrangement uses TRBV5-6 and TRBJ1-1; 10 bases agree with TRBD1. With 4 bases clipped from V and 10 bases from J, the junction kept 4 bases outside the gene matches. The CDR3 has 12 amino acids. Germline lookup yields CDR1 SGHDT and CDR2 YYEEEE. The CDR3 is CASSTGQGRAFF. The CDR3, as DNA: TGTGCCAGCAGCACGGGACAGGGGCGAGCTTTCTTT. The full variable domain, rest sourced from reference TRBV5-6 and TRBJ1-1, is DAGVTQSPTHLIKTRGQQVTLRCSPKSGHDTVSWYQQALGQGPQFIFQYYEEEERQRGNFPDRFSGHQFPNYSSELNVNALLLGDSALYLCASSTGQGRAFFGQGTRLTVV.

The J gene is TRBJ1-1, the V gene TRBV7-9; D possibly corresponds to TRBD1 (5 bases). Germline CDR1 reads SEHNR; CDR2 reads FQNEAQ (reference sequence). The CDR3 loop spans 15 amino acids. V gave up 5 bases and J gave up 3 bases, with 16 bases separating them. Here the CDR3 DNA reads TGTGCCAGCAGCCCAGGGACTGGAGTCCACACTGAAGCTTTCTTT. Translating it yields CASSPGTGVHTEAFF.

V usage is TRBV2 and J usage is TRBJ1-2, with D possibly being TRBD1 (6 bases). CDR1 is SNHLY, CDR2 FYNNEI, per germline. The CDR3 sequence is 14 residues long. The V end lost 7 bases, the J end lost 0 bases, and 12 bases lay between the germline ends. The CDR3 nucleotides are TGTGCCAGCACTTACACAGGGCCTAACTATGGCTACACCTTC. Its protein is CASTYTGPNYGYTF.

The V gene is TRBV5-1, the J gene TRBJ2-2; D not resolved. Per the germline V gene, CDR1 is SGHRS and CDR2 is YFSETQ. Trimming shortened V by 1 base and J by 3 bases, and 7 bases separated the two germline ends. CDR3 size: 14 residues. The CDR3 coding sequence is TGCGCCAGCAGCTTGCACCGAGACACCGGGGAGCTGTTTTTT. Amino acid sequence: CASSLHRDTGELFF.

The CDR3 bases are TGTGCCAGCAGTTCGTCGGACAGGGGCGGCTACACCTTC. This sequence encodes CASSSSDRGGYTF. The chain combines TRBV27 with TRBJ1-2; 9 nucleotides agree with TRBD1. This CDR3 region has 13 residues. Germline assignment: CDR1 MNHEY and CDR2 SMNVEV (reference sequence). The ends lost 4 bases at V and 8 bases at J; junction bases unmatched: 5.

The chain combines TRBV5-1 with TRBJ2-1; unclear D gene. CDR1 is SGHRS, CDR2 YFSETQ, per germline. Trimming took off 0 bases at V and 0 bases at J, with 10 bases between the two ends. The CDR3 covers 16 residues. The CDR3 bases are TGCGCCAGCAGCTTGGAATCAAGGAGCTCCTACAATGAGCAGTTCTTC. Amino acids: CASSLESRSSYNEQFF.

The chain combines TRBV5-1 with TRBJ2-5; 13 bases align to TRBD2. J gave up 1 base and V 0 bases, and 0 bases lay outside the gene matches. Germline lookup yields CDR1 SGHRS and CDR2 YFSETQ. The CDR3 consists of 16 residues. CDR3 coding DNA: TGCGCCAGCAGCTTGGGGACTAGCGGGAGCCAAGAGACCCAGTACTTC. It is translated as CASSLGTSGSQETQYF.

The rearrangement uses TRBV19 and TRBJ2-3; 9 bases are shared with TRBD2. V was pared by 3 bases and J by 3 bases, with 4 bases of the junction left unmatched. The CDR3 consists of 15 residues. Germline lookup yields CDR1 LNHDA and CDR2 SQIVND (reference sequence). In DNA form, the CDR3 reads TGTGCCAGTAGTATTTTGGGACTAGCAACAGATACGCAGTATTTT. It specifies CASSILGLATDTQYF.

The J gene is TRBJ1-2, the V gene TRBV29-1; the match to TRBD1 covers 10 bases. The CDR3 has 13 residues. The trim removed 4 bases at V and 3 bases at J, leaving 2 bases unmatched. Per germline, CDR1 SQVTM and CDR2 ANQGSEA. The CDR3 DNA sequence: TGCAGCGTTGGCGGGACAGGGGACTATGGCTACACCTTC. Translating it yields CSVGGTGDYGYTF.

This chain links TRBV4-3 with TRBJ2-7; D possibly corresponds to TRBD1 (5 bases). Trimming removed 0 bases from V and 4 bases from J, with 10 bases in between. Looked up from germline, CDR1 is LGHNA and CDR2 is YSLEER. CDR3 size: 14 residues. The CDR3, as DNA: TGCGCCAGCAGCCAAGAATTCGCAGGGTACGAGCAGTACTTC. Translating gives CASSQEFAGYEQYF.

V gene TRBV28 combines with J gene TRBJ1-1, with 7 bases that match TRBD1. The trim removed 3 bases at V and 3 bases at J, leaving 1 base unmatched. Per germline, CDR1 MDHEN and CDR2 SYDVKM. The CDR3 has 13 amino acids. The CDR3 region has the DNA TGTGCCAGCAGTTTGGACAGGCACACTGAAGCTTTCTTT. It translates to CASSLDRHTEAFF. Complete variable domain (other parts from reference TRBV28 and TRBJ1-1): DVKVTQSSRYLVKRTGEKVFLECVQDMDHENMFWYRQDPGLGLRLIYFSYDVKMKEKGDIPEGYSVSREKKERFSLILESASTNQTSMYLCASSLDRHTEAFFGQGTRLTVV.

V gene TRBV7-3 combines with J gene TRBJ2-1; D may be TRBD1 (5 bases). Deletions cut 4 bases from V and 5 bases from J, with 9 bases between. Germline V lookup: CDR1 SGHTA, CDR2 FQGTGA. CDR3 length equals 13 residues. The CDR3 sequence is CASSWGRDNEQFF. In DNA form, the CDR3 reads TGTGCCAGCAGCTGGGGCCGCGACAATGAGCAGTTCTTC.

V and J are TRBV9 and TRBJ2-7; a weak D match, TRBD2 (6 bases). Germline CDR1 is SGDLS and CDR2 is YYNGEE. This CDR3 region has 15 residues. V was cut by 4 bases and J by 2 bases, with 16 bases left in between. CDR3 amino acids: CASSRGGGDAYEQYF. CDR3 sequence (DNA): TGTGCCAGCAGCCGAGGCGGAGGGGACGCCTACGAGCAGTACTTC.

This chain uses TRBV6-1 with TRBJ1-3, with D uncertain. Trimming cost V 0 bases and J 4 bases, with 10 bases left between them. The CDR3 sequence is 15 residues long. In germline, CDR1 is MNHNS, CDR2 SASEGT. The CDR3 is CASSEAEGSGNTIYF. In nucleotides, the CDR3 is TGTGCCAGCAGTGAAGCCGAGGGATCCGGAAACACCATATATTTT.

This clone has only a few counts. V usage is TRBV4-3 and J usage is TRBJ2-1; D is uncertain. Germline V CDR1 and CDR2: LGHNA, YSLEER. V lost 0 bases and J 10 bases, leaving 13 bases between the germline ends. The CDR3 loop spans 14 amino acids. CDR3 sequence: CASSQDRLAREQFF. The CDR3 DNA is TGCGCCAGCAGCCAAGATAGGTTAGCCCGCGAGCAGTTCTTC.

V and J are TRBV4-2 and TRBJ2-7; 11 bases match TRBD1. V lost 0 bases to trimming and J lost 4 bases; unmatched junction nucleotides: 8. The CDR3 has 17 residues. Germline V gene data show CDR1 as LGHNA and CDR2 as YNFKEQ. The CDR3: CASSQEWGQGGGYEQYF. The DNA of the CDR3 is TGTGCCAGCAGCCAAGAGTGGGGACAGGGGGGCGGGTACGAGCAGTACTTC.

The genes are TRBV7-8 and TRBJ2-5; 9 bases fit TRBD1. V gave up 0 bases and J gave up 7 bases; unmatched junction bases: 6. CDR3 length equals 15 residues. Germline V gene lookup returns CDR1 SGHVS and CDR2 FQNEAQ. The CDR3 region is CASSLARTGVGTQYF. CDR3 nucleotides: TGTGCCAGCAGCTTAGCGCGGACAGGGGTTGGGACCCAGTACTTC.

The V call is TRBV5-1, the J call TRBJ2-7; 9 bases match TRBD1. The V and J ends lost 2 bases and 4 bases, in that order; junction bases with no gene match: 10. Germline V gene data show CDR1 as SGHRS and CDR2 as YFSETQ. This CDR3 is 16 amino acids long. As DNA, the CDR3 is TGCGCCAGCAGCTTACGACAGGGGGGAGGTACGTACGAGCAGTACTTC. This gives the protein CASSLRQGGGTYEQYF.

The DNA of the CDR3 is TGTGCCAGCAGTGGCTCGGTGGGGGGGAGTAGCAATCAGCCCCAGCATTTT. It codes for CASSGSVGGSSNQPQHF. This sequence joins TRBV25-1 and TRBJ1-5, with D possibly being TRBD1 (5 bases). Trimming pared 4 bases from V and 0 bases from J, leaving 16 bases between. The germline CDR1 and CDR2 sequences are MGHDK and SYGVNS. This CDR3 has 17 residues.

In nucleotides, the CDR3 is TGTGCCAGCAGCAAAGGCCGGGGTTGGACCGGGGAGCTGTTTTTT. It codes for CASSKGRGWTGELFF. The chain uses TRBV21-1 and TRBJ2-2; the D call of TRBD2 is as the table states it, not checked on the DNA. TRBV21-1 is recorded as a pseudogene. This CDR3 comprises 15 residues.

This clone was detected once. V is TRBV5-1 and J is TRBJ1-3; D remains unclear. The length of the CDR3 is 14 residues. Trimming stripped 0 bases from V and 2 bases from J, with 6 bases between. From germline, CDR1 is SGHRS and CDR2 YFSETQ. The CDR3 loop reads CASSLAGAGNTIYF. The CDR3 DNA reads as TGCGCCAGCAGCTTGGCCGGGGCTGGAAACACCATATATTTT.

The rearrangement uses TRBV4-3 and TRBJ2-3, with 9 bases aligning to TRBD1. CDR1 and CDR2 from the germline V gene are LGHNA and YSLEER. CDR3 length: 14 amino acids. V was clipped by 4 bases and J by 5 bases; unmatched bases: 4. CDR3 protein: CASSLDRGIDTQYF. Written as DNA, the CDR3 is TGCGCCAGCAGCCTAGACAGGGGGATAGATACGCAGTATTTT.

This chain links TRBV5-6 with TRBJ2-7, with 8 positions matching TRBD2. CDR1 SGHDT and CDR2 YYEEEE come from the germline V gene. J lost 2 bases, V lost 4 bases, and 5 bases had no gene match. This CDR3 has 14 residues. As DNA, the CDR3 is TGTGCCAGCAGCCGCGGGGGGAACACCTACGAGCAGTACTTC. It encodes CASSRGGNTYEQYF.

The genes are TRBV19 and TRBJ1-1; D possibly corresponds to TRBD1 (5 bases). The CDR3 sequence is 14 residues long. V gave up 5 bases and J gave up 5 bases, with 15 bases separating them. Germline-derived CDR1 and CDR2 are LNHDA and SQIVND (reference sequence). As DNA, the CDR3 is TGTGCCAGTAGTGTGGGCAGGGATTCGACTGAAGCTTTCTTT. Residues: CASSVGRDSTEAFF. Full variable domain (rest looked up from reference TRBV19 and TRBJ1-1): DGGITQSPKYLFRKEGQNVTLSCEQNLNHDAMYWYRQDPGQGLRLIYYSQIVNDFQKGDIAEGYSVSREKKESFPLTVTSAQKNPTAFYLCASSVGRDSTEAFFGQGTRLTVV.

This chain's CDR3 is CASSFPGEETQYF. The CDR3 bases are TGTGCCAGCAGTTTCCCGGGGGAAGAGACCCAGTACTTC. This rearrangement joins TRBV6-5 to TRBJ2-5; a weak D match, TRBD2 (6 bases). CDR1 is MNHEY and CDR2 is SVGAGI in the germline V gene. This CDR3 has 13 amino acids. V was shortened by 4 bases and J by 3 bases, with 9 bases between the two germline ends.

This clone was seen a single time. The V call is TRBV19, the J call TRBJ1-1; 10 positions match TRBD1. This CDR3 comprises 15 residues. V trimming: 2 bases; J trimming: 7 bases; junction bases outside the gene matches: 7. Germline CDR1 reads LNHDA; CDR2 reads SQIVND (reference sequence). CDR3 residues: CASSINAGTGVEAFF. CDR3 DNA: TGTGCCAGTAGTATAAACGCCGGGACAGGGGTTGAAGCTTTCTTT.

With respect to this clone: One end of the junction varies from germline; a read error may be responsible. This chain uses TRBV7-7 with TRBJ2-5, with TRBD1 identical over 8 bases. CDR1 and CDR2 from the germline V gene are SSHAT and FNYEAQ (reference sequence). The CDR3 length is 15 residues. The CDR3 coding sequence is TGTGCTAGCAGCGCCAATTCCGGGACAGGCGAGACCCAGTACTTC. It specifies CASSANSGTGETQYF.

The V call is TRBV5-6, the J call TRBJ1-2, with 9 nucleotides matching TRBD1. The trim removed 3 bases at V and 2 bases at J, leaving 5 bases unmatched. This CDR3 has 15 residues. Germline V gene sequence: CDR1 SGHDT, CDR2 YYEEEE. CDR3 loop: CASSWRQGGNYGYTF. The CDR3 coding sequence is TGTGCCAGCAGCTGGAGACAGGGGGGGAACTATGGCTACACCTTC.

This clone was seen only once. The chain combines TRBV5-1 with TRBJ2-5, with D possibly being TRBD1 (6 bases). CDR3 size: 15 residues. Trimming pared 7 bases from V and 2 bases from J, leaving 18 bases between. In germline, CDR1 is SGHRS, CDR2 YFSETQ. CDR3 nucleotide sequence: TGCGCCAGCTCCCAGAACCCCAGGGGTCAAGAGACCCAGTACTTC. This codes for CASSQNPRGQETQYF.

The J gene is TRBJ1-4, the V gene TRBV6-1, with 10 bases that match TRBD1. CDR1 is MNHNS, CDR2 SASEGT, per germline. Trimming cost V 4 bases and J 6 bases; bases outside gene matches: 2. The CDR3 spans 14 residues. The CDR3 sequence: CASSVGQGYEKLFF. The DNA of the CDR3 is TGTGCCAGCAGTGTGGGACAGGGGTATGAAAAACTGTTTTTT.

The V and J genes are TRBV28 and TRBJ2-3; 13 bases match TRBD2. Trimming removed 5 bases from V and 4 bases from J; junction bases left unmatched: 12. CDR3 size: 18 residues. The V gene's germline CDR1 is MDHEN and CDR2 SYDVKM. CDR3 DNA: TGTGCCAGCAGTCCCTCCGGGACTAGCGGGATATTCGCAGATACGCAGTATTTT. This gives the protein CASSPSGTSGIFADTQYF.

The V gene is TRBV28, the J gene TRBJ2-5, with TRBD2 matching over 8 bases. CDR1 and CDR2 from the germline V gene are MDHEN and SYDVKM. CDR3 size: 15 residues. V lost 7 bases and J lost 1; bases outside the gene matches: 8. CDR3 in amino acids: CASNPTSGLQETQYF. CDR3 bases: TGTGCCAGCAATCCTACTAGCGGACTCCAAGAGACCCAGTACTTC.